The present entry profiles one T cell receptor (beta chain) with its context. Its antigen is still unknown. The sample comes from a study of cytomegalovirus exposure and HLA in healthy donors. The CDR3 extends over 15 amino acids. The trim removed 4 bases at V and 3 bases at J, leaving 3 bases unmatched. The germline V gene encodes CDR1 SGHVS and CDR2 FQNEAQ. Study-wide points: A highly shared variant cluster was judged a likely technical artifact. Reportedly, HLA-A and HLA-B alleles of most subjects were accurately predicted from TCR beta.

The primer mix had 60 Vbeta and 13 Jbeta primers. Profiled with immunoSEQ multiplex PCR; TCRdb holds only in-frame clones, not every one. The data contain 60,000 to 75,000 clones, 72% of them singletons. The chain is built from TRBV7-8 and TRBJ2-5; 12 bases line up with TRBD2. Specimen: PBMCs. This sequence originates from a woman aged 40 to 50 in good health and CMV-seropositive. CDR3 nucleotides: TGTGCCAGCAGCTCCTCTAGCGGGGGGGAAGAGACCCAGTACTTC. Translation gives CASSSSSGGEETQYF. The entire variable domain, with the rest obtained from reference TRBV7-8 and TRBJ2-5, is as follows: GAGVSQSPRYKVAKRGQDVALRCDPISGHVSLFWYQQALGQGPEFLTYFQNEAQLDKSGLPSDRFFAERPEGSVSTLKIQRTQQEDSAVYLCASSSSSGGEETQYFGPGTRLLVL.